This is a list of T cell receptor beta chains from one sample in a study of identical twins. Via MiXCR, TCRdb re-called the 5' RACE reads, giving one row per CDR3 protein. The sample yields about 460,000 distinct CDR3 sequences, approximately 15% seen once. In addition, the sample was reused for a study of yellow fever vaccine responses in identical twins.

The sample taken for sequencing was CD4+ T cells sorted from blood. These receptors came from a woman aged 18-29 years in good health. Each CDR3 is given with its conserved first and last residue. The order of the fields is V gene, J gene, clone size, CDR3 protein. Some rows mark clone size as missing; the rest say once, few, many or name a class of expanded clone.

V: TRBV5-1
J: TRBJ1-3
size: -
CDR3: CASSSQGAGSGNTIYF

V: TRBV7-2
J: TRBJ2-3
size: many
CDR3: CASSPLTSTDTQYF

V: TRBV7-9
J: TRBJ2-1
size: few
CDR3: CASSGSELGQFF

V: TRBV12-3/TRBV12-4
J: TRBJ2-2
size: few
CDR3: CASSPGQRGAGTGELFF

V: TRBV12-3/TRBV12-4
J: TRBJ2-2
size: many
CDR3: CASTDRVTTGELFF

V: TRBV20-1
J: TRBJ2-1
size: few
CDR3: CSARTAYNEQFF

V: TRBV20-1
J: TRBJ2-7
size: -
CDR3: CSAVPGSSYEQYF

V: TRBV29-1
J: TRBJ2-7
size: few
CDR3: CSVTDREANSLLAGGEYF

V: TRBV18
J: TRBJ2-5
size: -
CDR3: CASSPKGLAGETQYF

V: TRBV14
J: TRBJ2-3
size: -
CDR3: CANRVRGRTLLVTDTQYF

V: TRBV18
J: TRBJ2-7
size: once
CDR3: CASSQGLAGVNEQYF

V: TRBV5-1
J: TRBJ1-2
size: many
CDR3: CASSDSTGDYGYTF

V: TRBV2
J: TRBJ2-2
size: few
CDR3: CASMGTGELFF

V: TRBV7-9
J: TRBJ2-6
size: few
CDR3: CASSLQVVLTGANVLTF

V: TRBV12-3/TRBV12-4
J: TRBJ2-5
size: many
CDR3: CASSSIDRGYQETQYF

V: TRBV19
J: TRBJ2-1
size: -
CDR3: CASSPLTGGSYNEQFF

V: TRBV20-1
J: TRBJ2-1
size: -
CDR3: CSAIRGFDTYNEQFF

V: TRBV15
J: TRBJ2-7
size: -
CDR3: CATSERTGGYEQYF

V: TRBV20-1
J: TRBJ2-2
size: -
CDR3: CSARPGTNTGELFF

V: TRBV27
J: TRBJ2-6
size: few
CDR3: CASSQIQQGAGANVLTF

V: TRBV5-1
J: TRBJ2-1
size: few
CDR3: CASSTSGTSNNEQFF

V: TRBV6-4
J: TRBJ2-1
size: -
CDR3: CASSEAGGNLGKQFF

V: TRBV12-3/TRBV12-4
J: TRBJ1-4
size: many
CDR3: CASSLEVAVTNEKLFF

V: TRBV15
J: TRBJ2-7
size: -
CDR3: CATSRKISGGFYEQYF

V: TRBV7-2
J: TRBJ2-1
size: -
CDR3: CASSAPQDKGGNEQFF

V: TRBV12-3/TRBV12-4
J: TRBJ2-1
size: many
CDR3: CASSLVGGLSYNEQFF

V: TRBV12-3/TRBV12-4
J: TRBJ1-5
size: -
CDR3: CASSLGDLGTGEWVLNQPQHF

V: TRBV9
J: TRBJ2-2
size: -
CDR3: CASSPSMAGELFF

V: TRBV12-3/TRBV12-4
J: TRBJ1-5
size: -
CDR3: CASNTWAGGTAQPQHF

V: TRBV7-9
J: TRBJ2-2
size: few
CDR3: CASGKLGELFF

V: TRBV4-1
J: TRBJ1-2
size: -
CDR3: CASSQVVGGYTF

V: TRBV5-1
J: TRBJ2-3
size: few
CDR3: CASSFTGVRDTQYF

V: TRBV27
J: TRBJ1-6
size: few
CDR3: CASSTFWDSNSPLHF

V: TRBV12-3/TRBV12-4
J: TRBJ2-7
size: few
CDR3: CASSLSGRIYEQYF

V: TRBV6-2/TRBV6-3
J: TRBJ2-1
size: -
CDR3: CASRRSLYNEQFF

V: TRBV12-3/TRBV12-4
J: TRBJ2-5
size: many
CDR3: CASSFTSGGARETQYF

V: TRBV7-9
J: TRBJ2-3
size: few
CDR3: CASSLGDRAGDTQYF

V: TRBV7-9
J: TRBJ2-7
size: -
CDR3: CASSFGGISSYEQYF

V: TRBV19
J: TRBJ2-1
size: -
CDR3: CASEDSGSGDEQFF

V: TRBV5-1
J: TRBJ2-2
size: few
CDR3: CASNTGLSTGELFF

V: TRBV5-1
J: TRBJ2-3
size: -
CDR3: CASNGGDTDTQYF

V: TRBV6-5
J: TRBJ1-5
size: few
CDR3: CASSYSSVSNQPQHF

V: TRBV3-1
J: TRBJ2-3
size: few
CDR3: CASSQRTSGGRDTQYF

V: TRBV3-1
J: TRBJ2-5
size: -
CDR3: CASSRSETQYF

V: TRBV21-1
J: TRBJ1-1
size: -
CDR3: CASSLRQGSLGTEAFF

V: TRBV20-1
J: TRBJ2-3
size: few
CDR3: CSAPGPSGSTDTQYF

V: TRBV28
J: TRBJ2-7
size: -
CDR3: CASRPTISYEQYF

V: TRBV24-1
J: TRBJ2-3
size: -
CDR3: CATSDLQGSGESTDTQYF

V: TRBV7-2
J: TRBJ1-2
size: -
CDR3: CASSLEAASYGYTF

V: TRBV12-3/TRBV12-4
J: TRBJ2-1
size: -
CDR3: CASSGGGSGRTYNEQFF

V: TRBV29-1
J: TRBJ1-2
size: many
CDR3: CSVEEKAGISYTF

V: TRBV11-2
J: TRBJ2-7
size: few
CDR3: CASSLENRGSYEQYF

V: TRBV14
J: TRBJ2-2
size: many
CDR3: CASSQTPGELFF

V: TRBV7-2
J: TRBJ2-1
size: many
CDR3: CASNEASGYNEQFF

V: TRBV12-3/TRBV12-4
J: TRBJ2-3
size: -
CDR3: CASSLGFALAGVSDTQYF

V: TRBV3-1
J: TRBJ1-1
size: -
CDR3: CASSQAIGSSEAFF

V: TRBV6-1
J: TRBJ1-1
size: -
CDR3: CASSRKGQGGSTFF

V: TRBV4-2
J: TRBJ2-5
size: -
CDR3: CASIQTLGGGETQYF

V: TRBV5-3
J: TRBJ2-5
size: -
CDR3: CARSLCGTSGSQETQYF

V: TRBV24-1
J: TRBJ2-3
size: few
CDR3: CATSDRSGRKLASYTDTQYF